The 4 T cell receptor beta chains presented below share a single source sample, sequenced in a study of radiation and T cells in renal cell carcinoma. This table comes from immunoSEQ multiplex PCR, and its TCRdb copy is limited to in-frame clones, with some not included. The table shows some 43,000 clones, with roughly 85% occurring only once. Time point indicated: blood 4 weeks post-SBRT, at nephrectomy. The treatment: 15 Gy SBRT to primary tumor, nephrectomy 4 weeks later. This material consisted of blood, taken from a patient whose treatment included radiotherapy and nephrectomy. Source of these receptors: a woman in her sixties or seventies with renal cell carcinoma.

This sequence joins TRBV9 and TRBJ2-1; D gene ambiguous. V was cut by 0 bases and J by 2 bases, with 9 bases left in between. CDR1 is SGDLS and CDR2 is YYNGEE in the germline V gene. CDR3 length: 15 amino acids. Here the CDR3 reads CASSVAPSTYNEQFF. DNA for the CDR3: TGTGCCAGCAGCGTAGCTCCTAGTACCTACAATGAGCAGTTCTTC.

The rearrangement uses TRBV2 and TRBJ2-1, with 10 bases that match TRBD2. V gave up 8 bases and J gave up 7 bases; unmatched junction bases: 8. The CDR3 is made up of 14 amino acids. The germline V gene encodes CDR1 SNHLY and CDR2 FYNNEI. CDR3 bases: TGTGCCAGCGCGGTGCTAGCGGGGGCAAATGAGCAGTTCTTC. It translates to CASAVLAGANEQFF.

The V gene is TRBV10-1, the J gene TRBJ2-3; D is ambiguous. This CDR3 comprises 16 residues. Trimming left V 0 bases short and J 0 bases short, with 10 bases between. Germline CDR1 is WNHNN and CDR2 is SYGVQD (reference sequence). The DNA of the CDR3 is TGCGCCAGCAGTGAGTCCCCGCCTCCAAGCACAGATACGCAGTATTTT. This codes for CASSESPPPSTDTQYF.

The chain recombines TRBV9 with TRBJ2-1; 9 bases line up with TRBD1. CDR3 length: 14 amino acids. Germline V CDR1 and CDR2: SGDLS, YYNGEE. Trimming took 4 bases from V and 7 from J; bases not matched to a gene: 6. CDR3 in DNA: TGTGCCAGCAGCATGGGACAGGGTGGGAATGAGCAGTTCTTC. Translated, it gives CASSMGQGGNEQFF. The variable domain in full, with the rest retrieved from reference TRBV9 and TRBJ2-1, is DSGVTQTPKHLITATGQRVTLRCSPRSGDLSVYWYQQSLDQGLQFLIQYYNGEERAKGNILERFSAQQFPDLHSELNLSSLELGDSALYFCASSMGQGGNEQFFGPGTRLTVL.